Listed below are T cell receptor beta chains from one sample, sequenced in a study of T cells after posttransplantation cyclophosphamide. TCRdb's table, derived via immunoSEQ multiplex PCR, lists solely in-frame clones and lacks some. The repertoire holds roughly 21,000 clones, with approximately 98% as singletons. The sequenced material came from naive CD8+ T cells sorted from PBMCs. These receptors all stem from a man in his forties or fifties in good health, CMV-negative, and a related stem cell transplant donor. Both conserved end residues are part of each CDR3. D genes are given only for firm matches. Some rows have no size entry. The others give once, few or many, or a class for an expanded clone.

CDR3	DNA	size	V	J	D	length
CASSRGQGRPEAFF	TGCGCCAGCAGTCGTGGACAGGGGAGGCCTGAAGCTTTCTTT	-	TRBV4-1	TRBJ1-1	TRBD1	14
CASSYSRGLLHNEQFF	TGTGCCAGCAGTTACTCGAGGGGACTTCTGCACAATGAGCAGTTCTTC	once	TRBV6-5	TRBJ2-1	-	16
CAWSPGQIYEQYF	TGTGCCTGGTCACCGGGACAGATATACGAGCAGTACTTC	-	TRBV30	TRBJ2-7	TRBD1	13
CASIGLGLDTQYF	TGTGCCAGCATTGGACTCGGGTTGGATACGCAGTATTTT	-	TRBV2	TRBJ2-3	-	13
CATTSGRANEQFF	TGCGCCACTACTAGCGGGAGGGCCAATGAGCAGTTCTTC	-	TRBV5-1	TRBJ2-1	TRBD2	13
CASSGSGRPGYEQYF	TGTGCCAGCAGCGGATCCGGGAGACCTGGCTACGAGCAGTACTTC	-	TRBV9	TRBJ2-7	-	15
CSVEEGGAYTQYF	TGCAGCGTTGAAGAAGGTGGGGCGTATACGCAGTATTTT	-	TRBV29-1	TRBJ2-3	-	13
CASSLDLGGPEAFF	TGTGCCAGCAGCTTGGATCTGGGGGGTCCTGAAGCTTTCTTT	-	TRBV5-5	TRBJ1-1	-	14
CASSPRTAGANVLTF	TGTGCCAGCTCACCCCGGACAGCCGGGGCCAACGTCCTGACTTTC	few	TRBV18	TRBJ2-6	-	15
CATQREPFRGDTQYF	TGTGCCACCCAAAGAGAACCATTCCGGGGGGATACGCAGTATTTT	-	TRBV2	TRBJ2-3	-	15
CASTPGRGDYEQYF	TGTGCCAGCACCCCTGGGAGGGGGGACTACGAGCAGTACTTC	-	TRBV7-6	TRBJ2-7	-	14
CASSGWAQPQHF	TGTGCCAGCAGTGGCTGGGCCCAGCCCCAGCATTTT	-	TRBV28	TRBJ1-5	-	12
CASSSSPSGTYEQYF	TGTGCCAGCAGTTCGTCTCCTAGCGGGACCTACGAGCAGTACTTC	-	TRBV27	TRBJ2-7	TRBD2	15
CASFSSGTADTQYF	TGTGCCAGCTTCTCTAGCGGGACGGCAGATACGCAGTATTTT	-	TRBV2	TRBJ2-3	TRBD2	14
CASSDRTYEQYF	TGTGCCAGCAGTGACAGAACCTACGAGCAGTACTTC	-	TRBV27	TRBJ2-7	-	12
CASTPGQTSSYEQYF	TGTGCCAGCACCCCGGGACAGACTAGCTCCTACGAGCAGTACTTC	-	TRBV6-5	TRBJ2-7	-	15
CASSLPGLAGVPAEQFF	TGTGCCAGCAGCTTACCCGGACTAGCGGGAGTACCCGCTGAGCAGTTCTTC	-	TRBV7-8	TRBJ2-1	TRBD2	17
CASSHGSGDYEQYF	TGTGCCAGCAGCCACGGGTCCGGAGACTACGAGCAGTACTTC	-	TRBV11-3	TRBJ2-7	-	14
CASSLAEVLASSGELFF	TGCGCCAGCAGCTTGGCGGAGGTACTAGCGTCATCCGGGGAGCTGTTTTTT	once	TRBV5-1	TRBJ2-2	TRBD2	17
CASSYQTYPTGELFF	TGTGCCAGCAGTTACCAGACATACCCCACCGGGGAGCTGTTTTTT	-	TRBV6-5	TRBJ2-2	-	15
CASRGFTGQETQYF	TGTGCCAGCAGGGGTTTTACCGGGCAAGAGACCCAGTACTTC	-	TRBV7-9	TRBJ2-5	-	14